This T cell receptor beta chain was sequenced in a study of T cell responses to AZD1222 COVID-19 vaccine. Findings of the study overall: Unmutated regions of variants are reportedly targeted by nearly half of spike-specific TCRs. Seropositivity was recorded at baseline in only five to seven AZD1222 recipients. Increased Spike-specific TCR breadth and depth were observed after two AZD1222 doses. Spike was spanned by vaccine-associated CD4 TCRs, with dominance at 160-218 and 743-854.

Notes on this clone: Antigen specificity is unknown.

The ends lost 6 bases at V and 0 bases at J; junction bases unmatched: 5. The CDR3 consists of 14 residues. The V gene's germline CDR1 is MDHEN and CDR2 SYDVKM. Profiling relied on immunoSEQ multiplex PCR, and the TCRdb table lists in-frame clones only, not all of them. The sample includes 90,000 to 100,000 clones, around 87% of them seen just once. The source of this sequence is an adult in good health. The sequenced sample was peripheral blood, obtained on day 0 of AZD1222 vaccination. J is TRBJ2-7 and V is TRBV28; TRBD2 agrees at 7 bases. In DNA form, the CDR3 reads TGTGCCAGCAGAGCTAGCGGAAACTCCTACGAGCAGTACTTC. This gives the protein CASRASGNSYEQYF. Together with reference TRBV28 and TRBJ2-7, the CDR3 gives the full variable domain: DVKVTQSSRYLVKRTGEKVFLECVQDMDHENMFWYRQDPGLGLRLIYFSYDVKMKEKGDIPEGYSVSREKKERFSLILESASTNQTSMYLCASRASGNSYEQYFGPGTRLTVT.